Only a few counts were recorded for the clone carrying this T cell receptor beta chain. Its specificity is unknown. The data derive from a study of blood T cells in healthy people across ages. Study-level points and caveats: Estimates of total diversity, which came from one million sequenced T cells, were considered to be underestimates. Both naive CD4+ cell counts and diversity were greater in long-lived donors than in aged donors.

Combining a sample-barcoded 5' primer with a J-beta primer mix, a second PCR ran for about 6 to 12 cycles. TCRdb recomputed calls from the 5' RACE reads with MiXCR, one row per CDR3 protein. The sample includes approximately 600,000 distinct CDR3 sequences, under 70% of them seen just once. The receptor's source is a man in his sixties in good health. Specimen: blood.

CDR3 nucleotide sequence: TGTGCCAGCAGTTCCAGGGGCTCTCGGGGCGAGCAGTACTTC. This sequence encodes CASSSRGSRGEQYF. V is TRBV12-3 or TRBV12-4 and J is TRBJ2-7; possibly TRBD1 for D (6 bases). Trimming removed 4 bases from V and 6 bases from J, with 16 bases in between. This CDR3 has 14 amino acids.